This T cell receptor (beta chain) was recovered during a study of breast tumors, draining lymph nodes, adjacent tissues. This clonotype has a count of ten or more. Its antigen is undetermined. TCRdb reprocessed the multiplex PCR reads via MiXCR and lists one record per CDR3 protein. The sample shows about 130,000 distinct CDR3 sequences, roughly 20% of them seen only once. The lymph nodes were axillary draining lymph nodes from breast cancer patients. There are 13 residues in the CDR3. V was shortened by 7 bases and J by 2 bases, with 12 bases between the two germline ends. Germline V gene data show CDR1 as SGHRS and CDR2 as YFSETQ. Study-wide findings and caveats: Compared with lymph nodes, tumors were less diverse; compared with nontumor tissue, more.

This receptor was obtained from a female donor with breast cancer. Some clones in this sample may be carry-over from other donors' samples. The chain links TRBV5-1 to TRBJ1-2; TRBD1 is a possible D gene (5 bases). Sequencing used axillary lymph node tissue. The CDR3 sequence: CASGAAENYGYTF. CDR3 nucleotide sequence: TGCGCCAGCGGGGCAGCTGAAAACTATGGCTACACCTTC.